This T cell receptor (beta chain) was captured by sequencing in a study of CD4 T cells in relation to SARS-CoV-2 and coronaviruses. Overall study: The HLA restriction of the shared crossreactive spike epitopes was mapped.

The repertoire was sequenced with immunoSEQ multiplex PCR; TCRdb's copy has only in-frame clones and lacks some. Here the sample spans more than 55,000 clones, 70% to 90% being singletons. Findings and limits, study-wide: About 64% of donors had memory CD4+ clonotypes crossrecognizing SARS-CoV-2 and common cold coronavirus spike. Crossreactive clones expanded significantly less to SARS-CoV-2 than monoreactive clones.

CDR1 and CDR2 from the germline V gene are SGHTA and FQGNSA. Trimming cost V 3 bases and J 3 bases; bases outside gene matches: 5. This CDR3 is 15 amino acids long. CD4+ T cells from unexposed donors were obtained before the COVID-19 pandemic (2011-2018). CD4 enrichment then naive enrichment separated naive from memory CD4+ cells. As concerns this clone: What it binds is unknown.

The clonotype originates from a human donor in good health. This chain connects TRBV7-2 to TRBJ2-7; 10 nucleotides agree with TRBD1. The sample taken for sequencing was memory CD4+ T cells from PBMCs. In DNA, the CDR3 is TGTGCCAGCAGCTTCGACAGGGGGCATGGCTACGAGCAGTACTTC. Protein product: CASSFDRGHGYEQYF.